These T cell receptor beta chains were read from a single sample in a study of T cell responses to AZD1222 COVID-19 vaccine. The assay was immunoSEQ multiplex PCR, and TCRdb's table has in-frame clones only and misses some. The sample has about 25,000 clones, around 86% seen once. The input for sequencing was peripheral blood, taken 28 days after the second AZD1222 dose. The origin of the receptors is an adult who received the AZD1222 COVID-19 vaccine. Both conserved end residues are part of each CDR3. A D gene is named only where the DNA matches it firmly. Clone size appears in some rows only: once, few, many, or a class for an expanded clone.

J | V | size | D | CDR3 | DNA
TRBJ1-1 | TRBV7-2 | - | TRBD1 | CASSLVAGGRYTEAFF | TGTGCCAGCAGCTTAGTGGCAGGGGGCAGATACACTGAAGCTTTCTTT
TRBJ1-1 | TRBV2 | once | - | CASEMNTEAFF | TGTGCCAGCGAAATGAACACTGAAGCTTTCTTT
TRBJ1-5 | TRBV15 | - | - | CATSREDQPQHF | TGTGCCACCAGCAGAGAGGATCAGCCCCAGCATTTT
TRBJ2-7 | TRBV18 | - | TRBD1 | CASSPGTGGPYEQYF | TGTGCCAGCTCACCCGGGACAGGGGGCCCCTACGAGCAGTACTTC
TRBJ2-1 | TRBV4-2 | - | TRBD2 | CASSQDSSGLRAEQFF | TGTGCCAGCAGCCAAGACTCTAGCGGATTGCGGGCTGAGCAGTTCTTC
TRBJ2-1 | TRBV28 | - | TRBD2 | CASRGETSGSNEQFF | TGTGCCAGCAGGGGGGAGACTAGCGGGTCCAATGAGCAGTTCTTC
TRBJ1-3 | TRBV7-2 | few | - | CASSPPFGGNTIYF | TGTGCCAGCAGCCCTCCTTTTGGTGGAAACACCATATATTTT
TRBJ2-7 | TRBV6-1 | - | - | CASSESAELYEQYF | TGTGCCAGCAGTGAATCCGCGGAGCTCTACGAGCAGTACTTC
TRBJ1-4 | TRBV25-1 | - | - | CASSALRGWSEKLFF | TGTGCCAGCAGTGCCCTCAGGGGATGGAGTGAAAAACTGTTTTTT
TRBJ2-4 | TRBV5-6 | - | TRBD1 | CASSWGQGDIQYF | TGTGCCAGCAGCTGGGGACAGGGTGACATTCAGTACTTC